The sequence of this T cell receptor beta chain was determined in a study of blood T cells in healthy people across ages. It was with a sample-barcoded 5' primer and a J-beta primer mix that a second PCR of roughly 6 to 11 cycles was run. Every sample produced at least 2.5 million CDR3-containing paired-end reads. MiXCR, applied by TCRdb to the 5' RACE reads, yields one record per CDR3 protein. The repertoire has under 800,000 distinct CDR3 sequences, around 21% of them found once; the top ten carry roughly 3.6%. The germline gives CDR1 LNHDA, CDR2 SQIVND (reference sequence). This CDR3 spans 16 amino acids. Trimming removed 5 bases from V and 2 bases from J; junction bases left unmatched: 10.

The material sequenced was blood. This chain connects TRBV19 to TRBJ2-3, with TRBD2 matching over 7 bases. This receptor was obtained from a man between 65 and 85 years old in good health. CDR3 sequence reads: CASSDGTISHTDTQYF. As DNA, the CDR3 is TGTGCCAGTAGTGACGGGACTATCAGTCACACAGATACGCAGTATTTT.